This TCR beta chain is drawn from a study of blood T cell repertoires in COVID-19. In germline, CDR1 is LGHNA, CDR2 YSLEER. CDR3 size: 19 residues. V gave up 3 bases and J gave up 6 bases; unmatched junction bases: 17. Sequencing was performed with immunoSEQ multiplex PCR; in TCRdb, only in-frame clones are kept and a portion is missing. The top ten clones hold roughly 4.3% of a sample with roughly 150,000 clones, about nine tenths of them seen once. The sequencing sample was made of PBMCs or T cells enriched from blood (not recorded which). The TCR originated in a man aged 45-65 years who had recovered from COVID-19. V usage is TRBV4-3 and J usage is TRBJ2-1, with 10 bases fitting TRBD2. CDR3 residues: CASSQAGTSESLLGNEQFF. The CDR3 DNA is TGCGCCAGCAGCCAGGCCGGGACTAGCGAAAGTCTTCTGGGCAATGAGCAGTTCTTC.